This T cell receptor (beta chain) was documented in a study of cytomegalovirus exposure and HLA in healthy donors. Study-level points and caveats: As a later analysis revealed, most CMV-associated TCR beta chains appeared HLA-restricted. Rarity marked most TCR sequences, yet some public TCRs occurred in many donors.

This CDR3 is built from 12 residues. The V gene lost 4 bases and the J gene lost 2 bases, with 2 bases spanning the gap. Germline CDR1 reads SGHDN; CDR2 reads FVKESK. Of note for this clone: Its antigen is as yet unknown.

With 60 Vbeta and 13 Jbeta primers, the PCR was carried out. TCRdb's table, derived via immunoSEQ multiplex PCR, lists solely in-frame clones and lacks some. The table lists some 160,000 clones, approximately 80% of them singletons. The clonotype was recovered from a male donor in good health and CMV-seronegative. This chain links TRBV14 with TRBJ2-2, with no clear D. Material for sequencing was PBMCs. The CDR3 DNA reads as TGTGCCAGCAGCCTAAACACCGGGGAGCTGTTTTTT. This sequence encodes CASSLNTGELFF.